Given below is one TCR beta chain in context. A junction end diverges from the germline sequence, so it may reflect a read error. The data are from a study of Ad26.COV2.S vaccination and SARS-CoV-2 variants. Repertoires were generated with immunoSEQ multiplex PCR, while TCRdb's copy carries only in-frame clones and drops some. This repertoire shows 440,000 or so clones, 92% found once; its top ten account for about 1.7%. Treatment meaning: roughly 18 received Ad26.COV2.S at low or high dose, single or two shots; about 5 received placebo; per-sample allocation not given. All samples were drawn on day 63, counting from the first vaccine or placebo injection. Germline V gene sequence: CDR1 SGHRS, CDR2 YFSETQ. This CDR3 region has 17 residues.

Sequencing used peripheral blood, obtained in a trial of Ad26.COV2.S vaccine versus placebo. This chain connects TRBV5-1 to TRBJ2-7; 14 bases align to TRBD2. The TCR sequence derives from a person between 18 and 59 years old who received the Ad26.COV2.S COVID-19 vaccine or a placebo. DNA for the CDR3: TGCGCCAGCAGCTTTAGACTAGCGGGGGGGCCTGGCTACGATCAGTACTTC. This gives the protein CASSFRLAGGPGYDQYF.